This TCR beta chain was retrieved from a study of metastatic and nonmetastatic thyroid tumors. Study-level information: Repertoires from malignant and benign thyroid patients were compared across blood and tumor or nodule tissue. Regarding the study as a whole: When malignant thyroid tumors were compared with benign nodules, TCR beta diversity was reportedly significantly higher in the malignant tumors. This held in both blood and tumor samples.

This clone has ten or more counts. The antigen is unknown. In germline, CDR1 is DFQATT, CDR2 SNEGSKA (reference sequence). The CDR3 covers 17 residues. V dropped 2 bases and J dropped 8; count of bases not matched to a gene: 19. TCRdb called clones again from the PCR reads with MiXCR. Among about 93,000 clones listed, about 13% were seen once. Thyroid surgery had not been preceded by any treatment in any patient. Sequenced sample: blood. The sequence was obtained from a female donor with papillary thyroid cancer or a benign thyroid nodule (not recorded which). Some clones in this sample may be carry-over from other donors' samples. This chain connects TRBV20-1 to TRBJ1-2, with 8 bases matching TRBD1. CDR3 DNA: TGCAGTGCTAGAAAAGACAGGGGTTGGGGCGTGGGCGTAGGCTACACCTTC. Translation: CSARKDRGWGVGVGYTF.